This is a list of T cell receptor beta chains from one sample in a study of early T cells in non-severe SARS-CoV-2 infection. MiXCR, run by TCRdb on the 5' RACE reads, gives a single entry per CDR3 protein. The table shows nearly 90,000 distinct CDR3 sequences, with roughly 14% occurring only once. Sequenced sample: whole blood. The receptor source for this set is an adult who was a healthcare worker with PCR-confirmed SARS-CoV-2 infection or an uninfected control (not recorded which). Each CDR3 is given with its conserved first and last residue. The order of the fields is J gene, V gene, D gene, clone size, CDR3 protein, CDR3 DNA. The D gene is left open where the match is weak. Clone size is shown for a subset of rows, as once, few, many or a class of expanded clone.

j_call: TRBJ1-1
v_call: TRBV29-1
d_call: NA
clone_size: NA
cdr3_aa: CSVGDQKGAFF
cdr3_nt: TGCAGCGTTGGGGACCAAAAAGGAGCTTTCTTT

j_call: TRBJ2-7
v_call: TRBV29-1
d_call: TRBD1
clone_size: NA
cdr3_aa: CSVSDRDEQYF
cdr3_nt: TGCAGCGTCTCCGACAGGGACGAGCAGTACTTC

j_call: TRBJ2-7
v_call: TRBV27
d_call: TRBD2
clone_size: NA
cdr3_aa: CASSPDSSGRAYEQYF
cdr3_nt: TGTGCCAGCAGTCCAGATTCTAGCGGGAGGGCTTACGAGCAGTACTTC

j_call: TRBJ1-6
v_call: TRBV20-1
d_call: TRBD1
clone_size: NA
cdr3_aa: CSARGGTGYENSPLHF
cdr3_nt: TGCAGTGCTAGAGGGGGGACAGGGTATGAGAATTCACCCCTCCACTTT

j_call: TRBJ2-1
v_call: TRBV5-1
d_call: TRBD1
clone_size: NA
cdr3_aa: CASSRPTGDSYNEQFF
cdr3_nt: TGCGCCAGCAGCCGGCCGACAGGGGATAGCTACAATGAGCAGTTCTTC

j_call: TRBJ2-5
v_call: TRBV29-1
d_call: NA
clone_size: few
cdr3_aa: CSVEGGGGRETQYF
cdr3_nt: TGCAGCGTTGAAGGTGGGGGGGGCCGAGAGACCCAGTACTTC

j_call: TRBJ2-7
v_call: TRBV10-3
d_call: NA
clone_size: many
cdr3_aa: CAISERGAYEQYF
cdr3_nt: TGTGCCATCAGTGAGCGCGGGGCCTACGAGCAGTACTTC

j_call: TRBJ1-1
v_call: TRBV4-1
d_call: NA
clone_size: NA
cdr3_aa: CASSQDTSSTEAFF
cdr3_nt: TGCGCCAGCAGCCAGGATACAAGTTCCACTGAAGCTTTCTTT

j_call: TRBJ1-1
v_call: TRBV7-9
d_call: TRBD1
clone_size: NA
cdr3_aa: CASSLSQGALREAFF
cdr3_nt: TGTGCCAGCAGCTTATCCCAGGGGGCGCTTAGAGAAGCTTTCTTT

j_call: TRBJ2-1
v_call: TRBV20-1
d_call: NA
clone_size: NA
cdr3_aa: CSARDPRGHNEQFF
cdr3_nt: TGCAGTGCTAGAGATCCCAGGGGACACAATGAGCAGTTCTTC

j_call: TRBJ2-7
v_call: TRBV27
d_call: NA
clone_size: few
cdr3_aa: CASSFAPPLADPPYEQYF
cdr3_nt: TGTGCCAGCAGTTTCGCCCCTCCTCTAGCTGACCCGCCCTACGAGCAGTACTTC

j_call: TRBJ2-2
v_call: TRBV6-2/TRBV6-3
d_call: NA
clone_size: few
cdr3_aa: CASSLGPGSDTGELFF
cdr3_nt: TGTGCCAGCAGTTTGGGGCCAGGGTCGGACACCGGGGAGCTGTTTTTT

j_call: TRBJ1-6
v_call: TRBV7-3
d_call: TRBD1
clone_size: few
cdr3_aa: CASSQNGQVDSPLHF
cdr3_nt: TGTGCCAGCAGCCAGAACGGACAGGTGGACTCACCCCTCCACTTT

j_call: TRBJ2-7
v_call: TRBV4-1
d_call: NA
clone_size: few
cdr3_aa: CASSQGRVVHEQYF
cdr3_nt: TGCGCCAGCAGCCAAGGCAGGGTGGTCCACGAGCAGTACTTC

j_call: TRBJ2-3
v_call: TRBV27
d_call: TRBD1
clone_size: NA
cdr3_aa: CASSSSQGASTDTQYF
cdr3_nt: TGTGCCAGCAGTTCGTCCCAGGGGGCGAGCACAGATACGCAGTATTTT

j_call: TRBJ2-7
v_call: TRBV11-1
d_call: NA
clone_size: many
cdr3_aa: CASSLALEVDEQYF
cdr3_nt: TGTGCCAGCAGCTTAGCGCTAGAGGTCGACGAGCAGTACTTC

j_call: TRBJ2-7
v_call: TRBV18
d_call: TRBD1
clone_size: few
cdr3_aa: CASSPGTGLYGQYF
cdr3_nt: TGTGCCAGCTCACCAGGGACAGGGTTGTATGGGCAGTACTTC

j_call: TRBJ1-1
v_call: TRBV14
d_call: NA
clone_size: few
cdr3_aa: CASSQFGRENTEAFF
cdr3_nt: TGTGCCAGCAGCCAATTCGGTCGGGAAAACACTGAAGCTTTCTTT

j_call: TRBJ1-2
v_call: TRBV7-9
d_call: NA
clone_size: many
cdr3_aa: CASSFEGPKGYTF
cdr3_nt: TGTGCCAGCAGCTTTGAGGGTCCGAAGGGCTACACCTTC

j_call: TRBJ1-2
v_call: TRBV19
d_call: NA
clone_size: few
cdr3_aa: CASSVIQGIDGYTF
cdr3_nt: TGTGCCAGTAGTGTGATACAGGGAATCGATGGCTACACCTTC

j_call: TRBJ2-5
v_call: TRBV28
d_call: TRBD2
clone_size: few
cdr3_aa: CASSTSGAGFEGTQYF
cdr3_nt: TGTGCCAGCAGCACTAGCGGAGCGGGATTCGAGGGGACCCAGTACTTC

j_call: TRBJ2-1
v_call: TRBV5-4
d_call: TRBD1
clone_size: NA
cdr3_aa: CASSADLTGGYANEQFF
cdr3_nt: TGTGCCAGCAGCGCTGACCTCACAGGGGGTTACGCCAATGAGCAGTTCTTC

j_call: TRBJ2-7
v_call: TRBV12-3/TRBV12-4
d_call: TRBD1
clone_size: NA
cdr3_aa: CASSMSRTGKFFEQYF
cdr3_nt: TGTGCCAGCAGCATGTCACGGACAGGGAAGTTCTTCGAGCAGTACTTC

j_call: TRBJ1-1
v_call: TRBV27
d_call: NA
clone_size: many
cdr3_aa: CASSSGSSEGEAFF
cdr3_nt: TGTGCCAGCAGTTCCGGGAGCTCCGAGGGGGAAGCTTTCTTT

j_call: TRBJ2-1
v_call: TRBV5-1
d_call: NA
clone_size: many
cdr3_aa: CASSFQLREHNEQFF
cdr3_nt: TGCGCCAGCAGCTTTCAGCTGAGGGAACACAATGAGCAGTTCTTC

j_call: TRBJ1-1
v_call: TRBV21-1
d_call: NA
clone_size: many
cdr3_aa: CASSKAHRAAFF
cdr3_nt: TGTGCCAGCAGCAAAGCGCACAGGGCTGCTTTCTTT

j_call: TRBJ2-2
v_call: TRBV12-3/TRBV12-4
d_call: NA
clone_size: few
cdr3_aa: CASSTTISGELFF
cdr3_nt: TGTGCCAGCAGTACTACTATCTCCGGGGAGCTGTTTTTT

j_call: TRBJ2-3
v_call: TRBV9
d_call: NA
clone_size: few
cdr3_aa: CASSVGPSGSTDTQYF
cdr3_nt: TGTGCCAGCAGCGTAGGGCCGAGCGGGAGCACAGATACGCAGTATTTT

j_call: TRBJ1-3
v_call: TRBV9
d_call: NA
clone_size: NA
cdr3_aa: CASSPQTSSSGNTIYF
cdr3_nt: TGTGCCAGCAGCCCACAGACATCTAGCTCTGGAAACACCATATATTTT

j_call: TRBJ2-1
v_call: TRBV29-1
d_call: TRBD2
clone_size: NA
cdr3_aa: CSGWEGRWNEQFF
cdr3_nt: TGCAGCGGATGGGAGGGCCGATGGAATGAGCAGTTCTTC

j_call: TRBJ2-4
v_call: TRBV6-2/TRBV6-3
d_call: NA
clone_size: NA
cdr3_aa: CASSYEGQINIQYF
cdr3_nt: TGTGCCAGCAGTTACGAAGGGCAGATAAACATTCAGTACTTC

j_call: TRBJ2-1
v_call: TRBV5-8
d_call: NA
clone_size: NA
cdr3_aa: CASSPMVEGNEQFF
cdr3_nt: TGTGCCAGCAGCCCTATGGTAGAGGGCAATGAGCAGTTCTTC

j_call: TRBJ2-4
v_call: TRBV20-1
d_call: NA
clone_size: NA
cdr3_aa: CSASSSGYLAKNIQYF
cdr3_nt: TGCAGTGCTAGCTCCTCCGGGTACCTAGCCAAAAACATTCAGTACTTC

j_call: TRBJ2-3
v_call: TRBV28
d_call: NA
clone_size: few
cdr3_aa: CASSRDGLRTDTQYF
cdr3_nt: TGTGCCAGCAGTAGGGACGGACTACGCACAGATACGCAGTATTTT

j_call: TRBJ2-7
v_call: TRBV7-8
d_call: NA
clone_size: few
cdr3_aa: CASSSATRGLEQYF
cdr3_nt: TGTGCCAGCAGCTCTGCCACCCGCGGGTTAGAGCAGTACTTC

j_call: TRBJ1-1
v_call: TRBV29-1
d_call: NA
clone_size: NA
cdr3_aa: CSVEGDTTEAFF
cdr3_nt: TGCAGCGTTGAGGGGGATACAACTGAAGCTTTCTTT

j_call: TRBJ2-7
v_call: TRBV7-9
d_call: NA
clone_size: NA
cdr3_aa: CASSFDSYEQYF
cdr3_nt: TGTGCCAGCAGCTTCGACAGCTACGAGCAGTACTTC

j_call: TRBJ2-1
v_call: TRBV5-1
d_call: TRBD2
clone_size: NA
cdr3_aa: CASSFSGGPRNEQFF
cdr3_nt: TGCGCCAGCAGCTTCAGCGGGGGACCGCGCAATGAGCAGTTCTTC

j_call: TRBJ2-3
v_call: TRBV20-1
d_call: TRBD2
clone_size: few
cdr3_aa: CSAAGGSDTQYF
cdr3_nt: TGCAGTGCGGCGGGAGGGTCGGATACGCAGTATTTT

j_call: TRBJ2-1
v_call: TRBV3-1
d_call: TRBD2
clone_size: many
cdr3_aa: CASSQVGSGSYNEQFF
cdr3_nt: TGTGCCAGCAGCCAAGTCGGTAGCGGGAGCTACAATGAGCAGTTCTTC

j_call: TRBJ1-2
v_call: TRBV29-1
d_call: TRBD1
clone_size: NA
cdr3_aa: CSAVGQGVDYGYTF
cdr3_nt: TGCAGCGCGGTAGGACAGGGGGTGGACTATGGCTACACCTTC

j_call: TRBJ2-7
v_call: TRBV7-8
d_call: NA
clone_size: NA
cdr3_aa: CASSPRGANTYEQYF
cdr3_nt: TGTGCCAGCAGCCCTAGGGGGGCAAACACCTACGAGCAGTACTTC